Below, 21 T cell receptor beta chains from the same sample are listed, as sequenced in a study of blood T cell repertoires in COVID-19. Sequencing used immunoSEQ multiplex PCR; TCRdb keeps in-frame clones, though not all of them. This table holds 400,000 to 550,000 clones, approximately 90% found once. The sequencing sample was made of peripheral blood. Receptor source: a woman in her twenties or thirties with acute or convalescent COVID-19.

The CDR3 reads CASSFRQGDYEQYF. The CDR3 DNA follows: TGCGCCAGCAGCTTTAGACAGGGGGACTACGAGCAGTACTTC. The V call is TRBV5-1, the J call TRBJ2-7; 9 bases line up with TRBD1. V was pared by 2 bases and J by 3 bases, with 3 bases of the junction left unmatched. Germline V gene lookup returns CDR1 SGHRS and CDR2 YFSETQ. This CDR3 region has 14 residues.

This clone was counted a single time. This rearrangement joins TRBV7-2 to TRBJ1-2; D is unclear. The CDR3 length is 13 residues. V dropped 4 bases and J dropped 3 bases, with 9 bases sitting between them. CDR1 is SGHTA and CDR2 is FQGNSA in the germline V gene. The CDR3 loop reads CASSSGSDYGYTF. CDR3 DNA sequence: TGTGCCAGCAGCTCCGGGTCGGACTATGGCTACACCTTC.

CDR3 DNA: TGTGCCACCAGCGGAATAAGCGGGGGGGCCGGGACGCAGACCCAGTACTTC. Protein product: CATSGISGGAGTQTQYF. The chain recombines TRBV15 with TRBJ2-5; 10 positions agree with TRBD2. The CDR3 sequence is 17 residues long. Trimming removed 5 bases from V and 6 bases from J; junction bases left unmatched: 15. CDR1 and CDR2 (germline): LNHNV, YYDKDF (reference sequence).

The J gene is TRBJ1-1, the V gene TRBV2, with 7 bases aligning to TRBD1. CDR3 size: 13 residues. Germline V CDR1 and CDR2: SNHLY, FYNNEI. V dropped 7 bases and J dropped 8; count of bases not matched to a gene: 10. The CDR3 DNA reads TGTGCCAGCAAGGACAGGATTCGTAAAGAAGCTTTCTTT. It encodes CASKDRIRKEAFF.

The chain links TRBV28 to TRBJ2-5; D perhaps matches TRBD1 (8 bases). CDR3 length: 15 residues. Germline CDR1 and CDR2: MDHEN and SYDVKM. The germline V and J ends were trimmed by 3 bases and 4 bases, with 15 bases remaining between them. CDR3 nucleotide sequence: TGTGCCAGCAGTTTCCGGGACAGGACTAGAGAGACCCAGTACTTC. It yields the protein CASSFRDRTRETQYF.

A single count supports this clone. The gene calls are TRBV7-9 and TRBJ2-6; no definite D call. The CDR3 is 12 amino acids. The germline CDR1 and CDR2 sequences are SEHNR and FQNEAQ (reference sequence). V gave up 8 bases and J gave up 1 base, with 3 bases separating them. CDR3 region: CASPSGANVLTF. The CDR3 coding sequence is TGTGCCAGCCCTTCTGGGGCCAACGTCCTGACTTTC.

The chain has TRBV24-1 and TRBJ1-3; D ambiguous. CDR1 is KGHDR, CDR2 SFDVKD, per germline. Trimming took off 0 bases at V and 0 bases at J, with 8 bases between the two ends. The CDR3 consists of 16 residues. The CDR3 loop is CATSDLWAGSGNTIYF. CDR3 in DNA: TGTGCCACCAGTGATTTGTGGGCAGGCTCTGGAAACACCATATATTTT.

V is TRBV5-4 and J is TRBJ1-1; 7 positions match TRBD1. This CDR3 spans 15 amino acids. After removal of 0 bases from V and 5 bases from J, the junction contained 7 bases not matched to a gene. CDR1 is SGHNT, CDR2 YYREEE, per germline (reference sequence). Here the CDR3 reads CASSLEGGAWTEAFF. The CDR3 DNA reads TGTGCCAGCAGCTTGGAAGGGGGCGCATGGACTGAAGCTTTCTTT.

V gene TRBV9 combines with J gene TRBJ2-2; possibly TRBD2 for D (5 bases). Germline CDR1 and CDR2: SGDLS and YYNGEE. The CDR3 spans 14 residues. Trimming left V 5 bases short and J 7 bases short, with 15 bases between. The CDR3 DNA reads TGTGCCAGCAGATCTGAGGGCCGGGGCGGGGAGCTGTTTTTT. Its protein is CASRSEGRGGELFF.

J is TRBJ2-4 and V is TRBV2; D perhaps matches TRBD2 (5 bases). The V gene lost 6 bases and the J gene lost 0 bases, with 9 bases spanning the gap. The CDR3 is made up of 14 amino acids. The V gene's germline CDR1 is SNHLY and CDR2 FYNNEI. This chain's CDR3 is CASRSGLAKNIQYF. The CDR3 coding sequence is TGTGCCAGCAGAAGCGGCTTAGCCAAAAACATTCAGTACTTC. Based on the CDR3 plus reference TRBV2 and TRBJ2-4, the full variable domain is EPEVTQTPSHQVTQMGQEVILRCVPISNHLYFYWYRQILGQKVEFLVSFYNNEISEKSEIFDDQFSVERPDGSNFTLKIRSTKLEDSAMYFCASRSGLAKNIQYFGAGTRLSVL.

The chain joins TRBV7-2 to TRBJ1-3, with 11 nucleotides matching TRBD1. V was pared by 3 bases and J by 4 bases, with 2 bases of the junction left unmatched. The CDR3 consists of 15 residues. CDR1 is SGHTA and CDR2 is FQGNSA in the germline V gene. The CDR3 is CASSLDRGPGNTIYF. DNA for the CDR3: TGTGCCAGCAGCTTGGACAGGGGGCCGGGAAACACCATATATTTT.

The chain has TRBV6-5 and TRBJ1-6; D possibly corresponds to TRBD1 (5 bases). The CDR3 totals 14 residues. The germline gives CDR1 MNHEY, CDR2 SVGAGI. V lost 6 bases and J 4 bases, leaving 10 bases between the germline ends. CDR3 region: CASRLDKYNSPLHF. In nucleotides, the CDR3 is TGTGCCAGCAGGTTGGACAAGTATAATTCACCCCTCCACTTT.

The genes are TRBV7-9 and TRBJ1-5; D may be TRBD1 (6 bases). Per the germline V gene, CDR1 is SEHNR and CDR2 is FQNEAQ (reference sequence). The V end was cut by 5 bases, the J end by 6 bases, with 20 bases between. The CDR3 has 16 residues. The CDR3 DNA reads as TGTGCCAGCAGCCGGAAGGACAGCCGGGCAAGTCAGCCCCAGCATTTT. It specifies CASSRKDSRASQPQHF.

CDR3 bases: TGCGCCAGCACTAGCGGGGGGCAGAAAAACATTCAGTACTTC. This translates into CASTSGGQKNIQYF. This sequence joins TRBV5-1 and TRBJ2-4, with 11 bases lining up with TRBD2. The CDR3 has 14 residues. CDR1 is SGHRS, CDR2 YFSETQ, per germline. V lost 6 bases and J lost 4; bases outside the gene matches: 3. Full variable domain (outside the CDR3, taken from reference TRBV5-1 and TRBJ2-4): KAGVTQTPRYLIKTRGQQVTLSCSPISGHRSVSWYQQTPGQGLQFLFEYFSETQRNKGNFPGRFSGRQFSNSRSEMNVSTLELGDSALYLCASTSGGQKNIQYFGAGTRLSVL.

CDR3 in DNA: TGCGCCAGCAGCTCGGGGACAGGGGATGGAGCCAAAAACATTCAGTACTTC. This sequence encodes CASSSGTGDGAKNIQYF. J is TRBJ2-4 and V is TRBV5-1; 10 bases are a match to TRBD1. CDR3 length equals 17 residues. Per the germline V gene, CDR1 is SGHRS and CDR2 is YFSETQ. Germline trimming cut 3 bases from V and 0 bases from J; bases unmatched to any gene: 6.

The chain carries TRBV20-1 and TRBJ1-4; D remains ambiguous. Germline-derived CDR1 and CDR2 are DFQATT and SNEGSKA (reference sequence). The V and J ends lost 5 bases and 8 bases respectively, with 9 bases between them. The CDR3 is made up of 11 amino acids. The CDR3 sequence: CSAPSGEKLFF. CDR3 bases: TGCAGTGCTCCTTCAGGAGAAAAACTGTTTTTT.

The chain has TRBV28 and TRBJ1-4; D might be TRBD1 (6 bases). The V gene lost 4 bases and the J gene lost 11 bases, with 11 bases spanning the gap. CDR1 and CDR2 (germline): MDHEN, SYDVKM. This CDR3 region has 12 residues. The CDR3 spells CASSYREKKLFF. The DNA of the CDR3 is TGTGCCAGCAGTTACAGGGAGAAGAAACTGTTTTTT.

The chain recombines TRBV6-2 or TRBV6-3 with TRBJ2-5, with TRBD2 identical over 15 bases. The length of the CDR3 is 18 residues. CDR1 is MNHEY, CDR2 SVGEGT, per germline. V lost 2 bases and J lost 2; bases outside the gene matches: 6. The CDR3 here is CASSYPWTSGGAQETQYF. DNA of the CDR3: TGTGCCAGCAGTTACCCATGGACTAGCGGGGGGGCACAAGAGACCCAGTACTTC.

The J gene is TRBJ2-2, the V gene TRBV6-5; possibly TRBD2 for D (5 bases). Looked up from germline, CDR1 is MNHEY and CDR2 is SVGAGI. CDR3 length: 16 residues. Trimming left V 4 bases short and J 0 bases short, with 12 bases between. The chain's CDR3 is CASSLNGGPNTGELFF. Written as DNA, the CDR3 is TGTGCCAGCAGTTTAAACGGCGGGCCGAACACCGGGGAGCTGTTTTTT.

This chain connects TRBV28 to TRBJ1-6; 9 bases align to TRBD1. The CDR3 is 19 amino acids. V was pared by 6 bases and J by 0 bases, with 12 bases of the junction left unmatched. Germline assignment: CDR1 MDHEN and CDR2 SYDVKM. The DNA of the CDR3 is TGTGCCAGCAGATCCGGCCTACAGGGGGCTTCCTCCTATAATTCACCCCTCCACTTT. Its translation is CASRSGLQGASSYNSPLHF. Variable domain in full (rest from reference TRBV28 and TRBJ1-6): DVKVTQSSRYLVKRTGEKVFLECVQDMDHENMFWYRQDPGLGLRLIYFSYDVKMKEKGDIPEGYSVSREKKERFSLILESASTNQTSMYLCASRSGLQGASSYNSPLHFGNGTRLTVT.

The chain joins TRBV10-1 to TRBJ1-2; 8 bases align to TRBD1. The germline CDR1 and CDR2 sequences are WNHNN and SYGVQD (reference sequence). The J segment lost 4 bases and the V segment lost 6 bases, leaving 13 bases of the junction unmatched. The CDR3 sequence is 16 residues long. The chain's CDR3 is CASSEPPGTGAYGYTF. CDR3 nucleotide sequence: TGCGCCAGCAGCGAACCCCCCGGGACAGGAGCCTATGGCTACACCTTC.